A selection of T cell receptor beta chains follows, all from one sample in a study of blood T cells in healthy people across ages. TCRdb redid the calling of the 5' RACE reads with MiXCR, one entry per CDR3 protein. Among about 970,000 distinct CDR3 sequences listed, around 54% were seen once. Input material: blood. These receptors were taken from an older woman in good health. Each CDR3 is given with its conserved first and last residue. D genes are given only for firm matches. Size is stated for part of the rows, as once, few or many counts, or as a class when the clone is expanded.

abundance	j_gene	v_gene	d_gene	CDR3nt	CDR3aa
NA	TRBJ2-7	TRBV29-1	TRBD2	TGCAGCGTTGACCGGACTAGCGGGAGCTCCTACAATGAGCAGTACTTC	CSVDRTSGSSYNEQYF
NA	TRBJ2-5	TRBV20-1	TRBD2	TGCAGTGCCCCCCCCTCACTAGCGGGAGGGCCGAGGGGGCAAGAGACCCAGTACTTC	CSAPPSLAGGPRGQETQYF
NA	TRBJ2-1	TRBV20-1	NA	TGCAGTGCTAGAGCCCTCACGGGAGTGTGGAGTGAGCAGTTCTTC	CSARALTGVWSEQFF
NA	TRBJ2-7	TRBV19	NA	TGTGCCAGTAGCAAGGGCGGGACCTACTCCTACGAGCAGTACTTC	CASSKGGTYSYEQYF
few	TRBJ2-7	TRBV5-1	TRBD2	TGCGCCAGCAGCTTGGACGGGACTAGCGGGTGGAACGAGCAGTACTTC	CASSLDGTSGWNEQYF
few	TRBJ1-2	TRBV29-1	TRBD1	TGCAGCGGAGGAAGTAGGACAGGGGGCCTGGGCTATGGCTACACCTTC	CSGGSRTGGLGYGYTF
NA	TRBJ2-1	TRBV20-1	NA	TGCAGTGCCACCAAGCCGGGACATCTGGATGAGCAGTTCTTC	CSATKPGHLDEQFF
NA	TRBJ1-2	TRBV29-1	NA	TGCAGCGTTGAAAGGTCGAGGGGGATTGGCTACACCTTC	CSVERSRGIGYTF
few	TRBJ2-5	TRBV11-1	TRBD1	TGTGCCAGCAGCCCCGACAGGGTCCCCATCGTGTACTTC	CASSPDRVPIVYF
NA	TRBJ2-5	TRBV10-3	TRBD1	TGTGCCATAGGGACAGGGGCGGAGGAGACCCAGTACTTC	CAIGTGAEETQYF
NA	TRBJ2-7	TRBV7-9	TRBD1	TGTGCCAGCAGCTTGAGGGACAGCGCTGATGAGCAGTACTTC	CASSLRDSADEQYF
NA	TRBJ2-7	TRBV30	TRBD1	TGTGCCTGGAGTGGGGACAGGGGACACGAGCAGTACTTC	CAWSGDRGHEQYF
NA	TRBJ2-3	TRBV12-3/TRBV12-4	TRBD2	TGTGCCAGCAGTTTCAGCGGGAAAACAGATACGCAGTATTTT	CASSFSGKTDTQYF
NA	TRBJ2-5	TRBV7-2	NA	TGTGCCAGCAGCTTAGAGGTGGAGGTGAGAGAGACCCAGTACTTC	CASSLEVEVRETQYF
NA	TRBJ2-3	TRBV7-2	TRBD2	TGTGCCAGCAGCTTAGAGGGACTAGCGGGTGGCAACTTAGATACGCAGTATTTT	CASSLEGLAGGNLDTQYF
NA	TRBJ2-7	TRBV5-1	NA	TGCGCCAGCAGCTCCACAGGGCCGCCTTCCTACGAGCAGTACTTC	CASSSTGPPSYEQYF
once	TRBJ2-2	TRBV28	NA	TGTGCCAGCACCTTTCCCGACAGGAACACCGGGGAGCTGTTTTTT	CASTFPDRNTGELFF
NA	TRBJ2-7	TRBV5-1	TRBD2	TGCGCCAGTAGCTGGACTAGCGGAGCCTCCTACGAGCAGTACTTC	CASSWTSGASYEQYF
NA	TRBJ2-5	TRBV12-3/TRBV12-4	NA	TGTGCCAGCAGTTTAGGGGGGATATCAGGAGAGACCCAGTACTTC	CASSLGGISGETQYF
NA	TRBJ2-1	TRBV20-1	TRBD2	TGCAGTGCTAGTCGTCCCCGGGAGGGGAGAAATGAGCAGTTCTTC	CSASRPREGRNEQFF
NA	TRBJ2-7	TRBV27	NA	TGTGCCAGCATCTCGAGGCCAGGCCTTGCGTGGGAGCAGTACTTC	CASISRPGLAWEQYF
NA	TRBJ1-2	TRBV30	TRBD1	TGTGCCTTAACCCCGGGACAGGGTCTTTTTAACTATGGCTACACCTTC	CALTPGQGLFNYGYTF
NA	TRBJ2-3	TRBV7-2	TRBD2	TGTGCCAGCAGCTTATTTGGACTAGCGTCAAGCACAGATACGCAGTATTTT	CASSLFGLASSTDTQYF
NA	TRBJ2-7	TRBV20-1	NA	TGCAGTGCCGAGCATCCACACGAGCAGTACTTC	CSAEHPHEQYF
NA	TRBJ2-4	TRBV9	TRBD2	TGTGCCAGCAGCCCCCTAGCGGGAGGTAACGAAAACATTCAGTACTTC	CASSPLAGGNENIQYF
NA	TRBJ1-2	TRBV7-8	NA	TGTGCCAGCAGCTGGAACAGGGCTGGTTACACCTTC	CASSWNRAGYTF
NA	TRBJ2-4	TRBV4-2	NA	TGTGCCAGCAGCCAAGACGAATATGGAGTTGGACACCGTGGAGAGCAGTACTTC	CASSQDEYGVGHRGEQYF
NA	TRBJ2-7	TRBV11-2	TRBD1	TGTGCCAGCAGCTCCACAGGGGGCTCCGAGCAGTACTTC	CASSSTGGSEQYF
once	TRBJ2-7	TRBV11-2	TRBD2	TGTGCCAGCAGCTTTAGCGGGATGGGGCCCTACGAGCAGTACTTC	CASSFSGMGPYEQYF
NA	TRBJ2-6	TRBV27	TRBD2	TGTGCCAGCAGTTTATCCGGGGGGACTTCTGGGGCCAACGTCCTGACTTTC	CASSLSGGTSGANVLTF
few	TRBJ2-5	TRBV4-1	NA	TGCGCCAGCAGCCCCCGGGGAGAACAAGAGACCCAGTACTTC	CASSPRGEQETQYF
NA	TRBJ2-3	TRBV27	NA	TGTGCCAGCAGCCGTGAACTAGATGGCACAGATACGCAGTATTTT	CASSRELDGTDTQYF
NA	TRBJ2-7	TRBV28	NA	TGTGCCAGCAGCCGATACAGGAGCTACGAGCAGTACTTC	CASSRYRSYEQYF
few	TRBJ1-2	TRBV12-3/TRBV12-4	NA	TGTGCCAGCAGTTTTAGGGTAGCTGGCGGCTACACCTTC	CASSFRVAGGYTF
NA	TRBJ2-7	TRBV12-3/TRBV12-4	NA	TGTGCCAGCAGTGTAAGTCCCAGGGCCTACGAGCAGTACTTC	CASSVSPRAYEQYF
NA	TRBJ2-4	TRBV11-2	TRBD2	TGTGCCAGCAGCCCCAAAAAGGGAACTAGCGACATTCAGTACTTC	CASSPKKGTSDIQYF
few	TRBJ1-2	TRBV2	TRBD1	TGTGCCAGCAGTGAAAGGGACAGGATCTATGGCTACACCTTC	CASSERDRIYGYTF
NA	TRBJ2-7	TRBV20-1	TRBD1	TGCAGTGCGGTCGGACAGGCCTACGAGCAGTACTTC	CSAVGQAYEQYF
NA	TRBJ2-4	TRBV18	NA	TGTGCCAGCTCACAAGAATTGGGGGATGGAACCAAAAACATTCAGTACTTC	CASSQELGDGTKNIQYF
NA	TRBJ1-5	TRBV28	TRBD1	TGTGCCAGCAGAAGACAGGGGGCGAGTAGCAATCAGCCCCAGCATTTT	CASRRQGASSNQPQHF
NA	TRBJ2-5	TRBV28	TRBD1	TGTGCCAGCAGGCGGACAGGGGACGAGACCCAGTACTTC	CASRRTGDETQYF
NA	TRBJ2-1	TRBV20-1	NA	TGCAGTGCTAGAGATTACCTACTAAACTACAATGAGCAGTTCTTC	CSARDYLLNYNEQFF
NA	TRBJ2-6	TRBV28	NA	TGTGCCAGCAGTTTCCCCGGGGCTTTCTCTGGGGCCAACGTCCTGACTTTC	CASSFPGAFSGANVLTF
NA	TRBJ2-4	TRBV28	NA	TGTGCCAGCAGTCCTGGGGGCTTGGTCAAAAACATTCAGTACTTC	CASSPGGLVKNIQYF
NA	TRBJ2-5	TRBV6-5	NA	TGTGCCAGCAGTTACTCGTCGGGGCCCCAGTACTTC	CASSYSSGPQYF
NA	TRBJ2-3	TRBV28	NA	TGTGCCAGCAGTTACCGTAGCCGAGCGCAGTATTTT	CASSYRSRAQYF
NA	TRBJ1-1	TRBV9	NA	TGTGCCAGCAGCGTAGATCCGCGGACAAGAAACACTGAAGCTTTCTTT	CASSVDPRTRNTEAFF